The 5 T cell receptor beta chains presented below share a single source sample, sequenced in a study of T cell responses to AZD1222 COVID-19 vaccine. Here immunoSEQ multiplex PCR was the method, and the copy in TCRdb shows in-frame clones only, minus some. Among about 85,000 clones listed, about 90% were seen once. The starting material was peripheral blood, obtained on day 0 of AZD1222 vaccination. These receptors were collected from an adult in good health.

This sequence joins TRBV6-5 and TRBJ1-3; no definite D call. CDR1 and CDR2 (germline): MNHEY, SVGAGI. The germline V and J ends were trimmed by 6 bases and 3 bases, with 15 bases remaining between them. The CDR3 has 15 amino acids. The CDR3 sequence is CASSRTRVDGNTIYF. The CDR3 DNA reads as TGTGCCAGCAGCAGAACACGGGTCGATGGAAACACCATATATTTT.

The gene calls are TRBV3-1 (or the pseudogene TRBV3-2) and TRBJ2-5; D is possibly TRBD1 (5 bases). V lost 4 bases and J 1 base, leaving 13 bases between the germline ends. The germline V gene encodes CDR1 LGHDT and CDR2 YNNKEL (reference sequence). The CDR3 is 15 amino acids. CDR3 amino acids: CASSPRTPTQETQYF. The CDR3 DNA sequence: TGTGCCAGCAGCCCCAGGACACCTACCCAAGAGACCCAGTACTTC.

This sequence joins TRBV19 and TRBJ2-3; TRBD1 is a possible D gene (6 bases). Trimming left V 6 bases short and J 3 bases short, with 13 bases between. The length of the CDR3 is 14 residues. The germline CDR1 and CDR2 sequences are LNHDA and SQIVND (reference sequence). CDR3 amino acids: CASRTGFGTDTQYF. CDR3 DNA sequence: TGTGCCAGTAGAACAGGGTTCGGAACAGATACGCAGTATTTT. The full variable domain, rest sourced from reference TRBV19 and TRBJ2-3, is DGGITQSPKYLFRKEGQNVTLSCEQNLNHDAMYWYRQDPGQGLRLIYYSQIVNDFQKGDIAEGYSVSREKKESFPLTVTSAQKNPTAFYLCASRTGFGTDTQYFGPGTRLTVL.

This clone was recorded once. The CDR3 spells CASRSYPGGGETQYF. The CDR3 DNA sequence: TGTGCCAGCAGATCCTACCCCGGGGGTGGGGAGACCCAGTACTTC. This sequence joins TRBV7-8 and TRBJ2-5, with D possibly matching TRBD2 (6 bases). Germline values: CDR1 SGHVS, CDR2 FQNEAQ. The CDR3 length is 15 residues. Between the trimmed V and J ends, which lost 6 bases and 5 bases, there was a span of 19 bases.

This clone has a handful of counts. The rearrangement uses TRBV28 and TRBJ1-5; D unclear. Between the trimmed V and J ends, which lost 2 bases and 0 bases, there was a span of 23 bases. This CDR3 is built from 20 residues. Germline-derived CDR1 and CDR2 are MDHEN and SYDVKM. The CDR3 protein is CASSLLGFTGSLDSNQPQHF. The CDR3 DNA reads as TGTGCCAGCAGTTTACTAGGCTTTACGGGCAGCCTCGATAGCAATCAGCCCCAGCATTTT.